These 23 T cell receptor beta chains share one sample of origin, sequenced in a study of blood T cell repertoires in COVID-19. Method: immunoSEQ multiplex PCR; TCRdb's copy keeps in-frame clones and lacks some. The table shows over 100,000 clones, with around 88% occurring only once. Sequencing used peripheral blood. These receptors were obtained from a man between 45 and 60 years old with acute or convalescent COVID-19.

The chain combines TRBV18 with TRBJ2-5; D may be TRBD1 (6 bases). The CDR3 contains 14 residues. CDR1 KGHSH and CDR2 LQKENI come from the germline V gene. The V end was cut by 8 bases, the J end by 4 bases, with 17 bases between. Written as DNA, the CDR3 is TGTGCCAGCGTACACAGGGAAGGCGGAGAGACCCAGTACTTC. Translated: CASVHREGGETQYF.

The gene calls are TRBV4-2 and TRBJ2-1; 9 bases map to TRBD1. The trim removed 4 bases at V and 4 bases at J, leaving 5 bases unmatched. The germline CDR1 and CDR2 sequences are LGHNA and YNFKEQ. CDR3 length: 15 residues. The CDR3 nucleotides are TGTGCCAGCAGCCGCCGACAGGGGGTATACAATGAGCAGTTCTTC. Translating gives CASSRRQGVYNEQFF.

The rearrangement links TRBV30 to TRBJ1-2; 8 nucleotides line up with TRBD1. Trimming at V came to 2 bases and at J to 4 bases, leaving 6 bases not matched to a gene. Looked up from germline, CDR1 is GTSNPN and CDR2 is SVGIG (reference sequence). CDR3 length equals 14 residues. The CDR3 region is CAWSRTGITYGYTF. The CDR3 DNA is TGTGCCTGGAGTCGGACAGGGATTACCTATGGCTACACCTTC. The full variable domain, its missing parts supplied by reference TRBV30 and TRBJ1-2, is SQTIHQWPATLVQPVGSPLSLECTVEGTSNPNLYWYRQAAGRGLQLLFYSVGIGQISSEVPQNLSASRPQDRQFILSSKKLLLSDSGFYLCAWSRTGITYGYTFGSGTRLTVV.

The chain uses TRBV27 and TRBJ2-3; tentatively, D is TRBD1 (5 bases). The V gene's germline CDR1 is MNHEY and CDR2 SMNVEV (reference sequence). V was shortened by 1 base and J by 4 bases, with 9 bases between the two germline ends. The CDR3 sequence is 14 residues long. In nucleotides, the CDR3 is TGTGCCAGCAGTTTATGGACATCCGCAGATACGCAGTATTTT. Translating gives CASSLWTSADTQYF.

CDR3 bases: TGTGCCAGCAGTTTGCTAGCGGGGGGGGCAGATACGCAGTATTTT. This gives the protein CASSLLAGGADTQYF. J is TRBJ2-3 and V is TRBV28; 12 nucleotides match TRBD2. J gave up 4 bases and V 3 bases, and 2 bases lay outside the gene matches. The germline V gene encodes CDR1 MDHEN and CDR2 SYDVKM. The CDR3 runs 15 residues.

This clone was counted between two and nine times. The rearrangement joins TRBV6-6 to TRBJ2-7; weak D call: TRBD1 (5 bases). Trimming removed 3 bases from V and 6 bases from J, with 9 bases in between. The length of the CDR3 is 12 residues. From germline, CDR1 is MNHNY and CDR2 SVGAGI (reference sequence). Here the CDR3 reads CASSYRGSEQYF. The CDR3 DNA follows: TGTGCCAGCAGTTATAGGGGAAGCGAGCAGTACTTC.

The chain joins TRBV19 to TRBJ2-7, with 8 nucleotides matching TRBD1. The germline gives CDR1 LNHDA, CDR2 SQIVND (reference sequence). The CDR3 totals 15 residues. After removal of 3 bases from V and 2 bases from J, the junction contained 6 bases not matched to a gene. This CDR3 reads CASSIPGQVTYEQYF. The CDR3 nucleotides read TGTGCCAGTAGTATTCCGGGACAGGTAACCTACGAGCAGTACTTC.

The chain joins TRBV5-4 to TRBJ2-5, with a tentative D call TRBD2 (5 bases). CDR3 size: 13 residues. Germline V gene sequence: CDR1 SGHNT, CDR2 YYREEE (reference sequence). V gave up 0 bases and J gave up 4 bases, with 7 bases separating them. The CDR3 protein is CASSLAGIETQYF. The CDR3 DNA sequence: TGTGCCAGCAGCTTGGCGGGGATAGAGACCCAGTACTTC. The complete variable domain, with remaining parts taken from reference TRBV5-4 and TRBJ2-5, reads ETGVTQSPTHLIKTRGQQVTLRCSSQSGHNTVSWYQQALGQGPQFIFQYYREEENGRGNFPPRFSGLQFPNYSSELNVNALELDDSALYLCASSLAGIETQYFGPGTRLLVL.

The chain carries TRBV29-1 and TRBJ1-1; no clear D gene. CDR3 size: 16 residues. CDR1 and CDR2 (germline): SQVTM, ANQGSEA. Between the trimmed V and J ends, which lost 3 bases and 0 bases, there was a span of 17 bases. This CDR3 reads CSVDLGSSTLNTEAFF. In DNA, the CDR3 is TGCAGCGTTGATCTCGGCAGTAGCACTCTGAACACTGAAGCTTTCTTT.

The V and J genes are TRBV24-1 and TRBJ2-1; TRBD2 might be the D (5 bases). Trimming stripped 4 bases from V and 1 base from J, with 13 bases between. From germline, CDR1 is KGHDR and CDR2 SFDVKD. This CDR3 has 16 amino acids. The CDR3 sequence is CATSDSSADSYNEQFF. The CDR3 region has the DNA TGTGCCACCAGTGACTCGTCAGCGGATTCCTACAATGAGCAGTTCTTC.

The chain couples TRBV10-3 to TRBJ1-1; tentatively, D is TRBD1 (6 bases). Looked up from germline, CDR1 is ENHRY and CDR2 is SYGVKD. V shed 3 bases and J shed 0 bases, with 11 bases lying between them. The CDR3 covers 15 residues. The CDR3 nucleotides are TGTGCCATCAGTGACAGCAGGGGTATGAACACTGAAGCTTTCTTT. Its translation: CAISDSRGMNTEAFF.

The rearrangement joins TRBV5-1 to TRBJ1-2, with a possible D match to TRBD1 (5 bases). Germline assignment: CDR1 SGHRS and CDR2 YFSETQ. V dropped 0 bases and J dropped 5 bases, with 14 bases sitting between them. This CDR3 region has 15 residues. CDR3 nucleotide sequence: TGCGCCAGCAGCTTGGATTCATCAGGGAATTATGGCTACACCTTC. Translating gives CASSLDSSGNYGYTF.

This clone was seen a handful of times. The genes are TRBV19 and TRBJ2-2, with TRBD2 matching 9 bases. Germline CDR1 and CDR2: LNHDA and SQIVND (reference sequence). The junction had 6 bases not matched to a gene; V was cut back by 3 bases and J by 4 bases. The CDR3 is made up of 16 amino acids. The CDR3 protein is CASSILSGRATGELFF. DNA for the CDR3: TGTGCCAGTAGTATTCTTAGCGGGAGAGCCACCGGGGAGCTGTTTTTT.

The count of this clone is one. The chain couples TRBV6-6 to TRBJ2-7, with D maybe TRBD2 (5 bases). Trimming cost V 2 bases and J 5 bases, with 16 bases left between them. The CDR3 totals 15 residues. CDR1 is MNHNY and CDR2 is SVGAGI in the germline V gene (reference sequence). The CDR3 protein is CASSYGHTPGDEQYF. CDR3 bases: TGTGCCAGCAGTTACGGGCACACTCCCGGGGACGAGCAGTACTTC.

The chain is built from TRBV4-2 and TRBJ1-3; D gene ambiguous. The CDR3 is 18 residues long. CDR1 LGHNA and CDR2 YNFKEQ come from the germline V gene. V was cut by 1 base and J by 2 bases, with 18 bases left in between. CDR3 sequence reads: CASSQVGGPGGTGNTIYF. CDR3 bases: TGTGCCAGCAGCCAAGTCGGCGGTCCTGGAGGGACTGGAAACACCATATATTTT.

The chain recombines TRBV19 with TRBJ2-3; 7 bases match TRBD2. Germline assignment: CDR1 LNHDA and CDR2 SQIVND (reference sequence). CDR3 length: 13 residues. The junction had 7 bases not matched to a gene; V was cut back by 7 bases and J by 6 bases. The CDR3 DNA follows: TGTGCCAGTACTAGCGGTACAACGGATACGCAGTATTTT. It translates to CASTSGTTDTQYF.

The V and J genes are TRBV21-1 and TRBJ1-5. TRBV21-1 is listed as a pseudogene. The length of the CDR3 is 15 residues. The CDR3 nucleotides are TGTGCCAGCAGCAAGAAGACGGGAGGCAATCAGCCCCAGCATTTT. As protein: CASSKKTGGNQPQHF.

J is TRBJ1-1 and V is TRBV9, with 8 bases aligning to TRBD1. Germline CDR1 is SGDLS and CDR2 is YYNGEE. The J segment lost 4 bases and the V segment lost 0 bases, leaving 8 bases of the junction unmatched. The CDR3 is made up of 16 amino acids. CDR3 bases: TGTGCCAGCAGCGTAGCAACCCGCGGACAGGGCACTGAAGCTTTCTTT. Encoded protein: CASSVATRGQGTEAFF.

The V call is TRBV7-9, the J call TRBJ1-2; D remains ambiguous. Germline V gives CDR1 SEHNR, CDR2 FQNEAQ (reference sequence). The CDR3 is made up of 16 amino acids. Trimming stripped 4 bases from V and 5 bases from J, with 20 bases between. The CDR3 DNA sequence: TGTGCCAGCAGCTCCCCCCGGGAGGACCCGAGGTATGGCTACACCTTC. Translating gives CASSSPREDPRYGYTF.

This clone was recorded only once. The chain joins TRBV7-2 to TRBJ1-1, with 7 bases identical to TRBD1. V dropped 5 bases and J dropped 2; count of bases not matched to a gene: 8. Germline V CDR1 and CDR2: SGHTA, FQGNSA. The CDR3 covers 15 residues. For the CDR3, the DNA is TGTGCCAGCAGCCAATTCGGGACAGAAAACACTGAAGCTTTCTTT. Amino acid sequence: CASSQFGTENTEAFF.

CDR3: CASTPDRGHYYEQYF. In nucleotides, the CDR3 is TGTGCCAGTACCCCTGACAGGGGTCACTACTACGAGCAGTACTTC. The chain uses TRBV19 and TRBJ2-7, with TRBD1 matching over 8 bases. The CDR3 sequence is 15 residues long. Germline lookup yields CDR1 LNHDA and CDR2 SQIVND (reference sequence). J was trimmed by 3 bases and V by 7 bases; bases with no gene match: 11.

This clone has a single count. This chain joins TRBV5-1 and TRBJ1-3, with a possible D match to TRBD1 (6 bases). The V end lost 4 bases, the J end lost 1 base, and 9 bases lay between the germline ends. Germline lookup yields CDR1 SGHRS and CDR2 YFSETQ. The CDR3 sequence is 14 residues long. The CDR3 bases are TGCGCCAGCAGCCAGGGGTCTTCTGGAAACACCATATATTTT. It yields the protein CASSQGSSGNTIYF.

The chain uses TRBV7-3 and TRBJ1-3, with D unclear. This CDR3 is 15 amino acids long. CDR1 SGHTA and CDR2 FQGTGA come from the germline V gene. V gave up 5 bases and J gave up 0 bases, with 11 bases separating them. The CDR3 DNA reads TGTGCCAGCAGCCCCGCGGCCGCCTCTGGAAACACCATATATTTT. Protein sequence: CASSPAAASGNTIYF.